This T cell receptor beta chain derives from a study of Tregs in tolerant kidney transplant recipients. Mixed chimerism was transient after nonmyeloablative marrow transplants from related graft donors. In this sample, this clone turned up once. One end of the junction fails to match germline, which may point to a read error. The CDR3 runs 18 residues. Germline lookup yields CDR1 SGDLS and CDR2 YYNGEE. Assay: immunoSEQ multiplex PCR; the TCRdb copy retains only in-frame clones and omits some. Here the sample spans roughly 86,000 clones, 80% to 95% being singletons. V usage is TRBV9 and J usage is TRBJ1-2; D unresolved. The sequencing here drew on CD4+ T cells from blood (PBMCs), taken 12 months after the transplant. This receptor was taken from a human patient who received a combined kidney and bone marrow transplant. Among the T cells, some may be from the graft donor. CDR3 region: CASSPNAEGGPTKYGYTF. The DNA for the CDR3 is TGTGCCAGCAGCCCCAATGCAGAGGGCGGTCCAACTAAGTATGGCTACACCTTC.